The 29 T cell receptor beta chains given below trace back to one sample, sequenced in a study of CD8 T cells in ankylosing spondylitis (dated by TCRdb to between 2016 and 2019). Library construction relied on 5' RACE. The run used an Illumina HiSeq 2500. The public reads were reanalyzed by TCRdb: fastp trimming at Q25, MiXCR alignment, in-frame beta chains only. Every CDR3 protein is listed once, alongside the most common genes and DNA of its rows. In this sample the table shows under 300,000 distinct CDR3 sequences, about 10% of which occur a single time. Roughly 6.8% of the sample belongs to the ten largest clones. Source material: blood, either unsorted or a sorted T cell fraction (not recorded which). These receptors originate from a male donor with ankylosing spondylitis or in good health (not recorded which).

DNA of the CDR3: TGCAGCGTTCAGCTGGGGGCTAACTATGGCTACACCTTC. The encoded protein is CSVQLGANYGYTF. The V gene is TRBV29-1, the J gene TRBJ1-2; D possibly corresponds to TRBD1 (5 bases). CDR1 and CDR2 from the germline V gene are SQVTM and ANQGSEA. Trimming pared 5 bases from V and 0 bases from J, leaving 10 bases between. There are 13 residues in the CDR3. Based on the CDR3 plus reference TRBV29-1 and TRBJ1-2, the full variable domain is SAVISQKPSRDICQRGTSLTIQCQVDSQVTMMFWYRQQPGQSLTLIATANQGSEATYESGFVIDKFPISRPNLTFSTLTVSNMSPEDSSIYLCSVQLGANYGYTFGSGTRLTVV.

Concerning this clonotype: The junction departs from germline at one end; a sequencing error may be responsible. This rearrangement joins TRBV3-1 to TRBJ2-7, with no clear D. Germline V gene sequence: CDR1 LGHDT, CDR2 YNNKEL (reference sequence). The length of the CDR3 is 18 residues. The CDR3 bases are TGTGCCAGCACCCAAGTCCCCCCGTTTCCGGTAAATCTGAACGAGCAGTACTTC. Residues: CASTQVPPFPVNLNEQYF.

This clonotype was recorded many times. The chain uses TRBV11-2 and TRBJ2-3; 7 bases map to TRBD2. Germline V CDR1 and CDR2: SGHAT, FQNNGV. Trimming removed 7 bases from V and 8 bases from J; junction bases left unmatched: 6. The CDR3 is 12 amino acids. CDR3 nucleotides: TGTGCCAGCACCATCGCGGGAGTTACGCAGTATTTT. This gives the protein CASTIAGVTQYF.

At least ten counts were recorded for this clonotype. The genes are TRBV12-3 or TRBV12-4 and TRBJ2-2; TRBD1 matches at 8 bases. This CDR3 contains 14 residues. The V and J ends lost 6 bases and 3 bases, in that order; junction bases with no gene match: 3. The CDR3 nucleotides are TGTGCCAGCAGCATGGACAGGGACACCGGGGAGCTGTTTTTT. Translating gives CASSMDRDTGELFF.

In its sample, this clonotype was seen many times. The chain is built from TRBV5-5 and TRBJ2-1; 9 bases are shared with TRBD2. The CDR3 loop spans 15 amino acids. J lost 7 bases, V lost 4 bases, and 9 bases had no gene match. Germline V gene lookup returns CDR1 SGHKS and CDR2 YYEKEE (reference sequence). The DNA for the CDR3 is TGTGCCAGCAGCACCCTAGCGGGGTTAGGAAATGAGCAGTTCTTC. Translated, it gives CASSTLAGLGNEQFF. Full variable domain (outside the CDR3, taken from reference TRBV5-5 and TRBJ2-1): DAGVTQSPTHLIKTRGQQVTLRCSPISGHKSVSWYQQVLGQGPQFIFQYYEKEERGRGNFPDRFSARQFPNYSSELNVNALLLGDSALYLCASSTLAGLGNEQFFGPGTRLTVL.

In regard to this clonotype: This may be a read error, as it is one base from a much larger clone. The chain is built from TRBV12-3 or TRBV12-4 and TRBJ1-1; maybe TRBD1 (5 bases). Deletions cut 5 bases from V and 10 bases from J, with 11 bases between. CDR3 length equals 11 residues. CDR3 sequence (DNA): TGTGCCAGCAGTGGGGGGTCTGCAGCTTTCTTT. This gives the protein CASSGGSAAFF.

Many counts were recorded for this clonotype. The chain carries TRBV12-3 or TRBV12-4 and TRBJ1-2, with D hard to call. This CDR3 is built from 13 residues. Trimming stripped 3 bases from V and 5 bases from J, with 10 bases between. The CDR3 coding sequence is TGTGCCAGCAGTTTGGAAAGCCAATATGGCTACACCTTC. It codes for CASSLESQYGYTF.

This clonotype showed up just a few times. The CDR3 spells CASSLEKNIQYF. CDR3 sequence (DNA): TGCGCCAGCAGCTTGGAAAAAAACATTCAGTACTTC. V and J are TRBV5-1 and TRBJ2-4; D unresolved. The CDR3 totals 12 residues. Trimming cost V 0 bases and J 4 bases, with 2 bases left between them. Per germline, CDR1 SGHRS and CDR2 YFSETQ.

This clonotype was detected ten times or more. As DNA, the CDR3 is TGTGCCTGGAGTGTACTCGGGAGTAGCGAGCAGTTCTTC. Encoded protein: CAWSVLGSSEQFF. The chain links TRBV30 to TRBJ2-1, with D possibly TRBD2 on 6 matching bases. Germline V lookup: CDR1 GTSNPN, CDR2 SVGIG (reference sequence). Between the trimmed V and J ends, which lost 0 bases and 10 bases, there was a span of 13 bases. This CDR3 is 13 amino acids long. The entire variable domain, with the rest obtained from reference TRBV30 and TRBJ2-1, is as follows: SQTIHQWPATLVQPVGSPLSLECTVEGTSNPNLYWYRQAAGRGLQLLFYSVGIGQISSEVPQNLSASRPQDRQFILSSKKLLLSDSGFYLCAWSVLGSSEQFFGPGTRLTVL.

This clonotype was recorded at least ten times. The chain links TRBV20-1 to TRBJ2-7; 9 bases are a match to TRBD1. Per the germline V gene, CDR1 is DFQATT and CDR2 is SNEGSKA (reference sequence). Germline trimming cut 3 bases from V and 2 bases from J; bases unmatched to any gene: 5. CDR3 length: 14 amino acids. CDR3 in DNA: TGCAGTGCTAGGGACAGGGGACTTCCCTACGAGCAGTACTTC. This encodes CSARDRGLPYEQYF.

This clonotype was observed many times. V is TRBV7-8 and J is TRBJ2-1, with 10 bases lining up with TRBD2. V dropped 4 bases and J dropped 4; count of bases not matched to a gene: 16. This CDR3 spans 19 amino acids. Looked up from germline, CDR1 is SGHVS and CDR2 is FQNEAQ. In nucleotides, the CDR3 is TGTGCCAGCAGCTCCGAGGCATCGGCTAGCGGGAGAGGTTACAATGAGCAGTTCTTC. Residues: CASSSEASASGRGYNEQFF.

This clonotype was picked up a small number of times. The chain combines TRBV20-1 with TRBJ1-5, with TRBD1 as a possible D gene (5 bases). This CDR3 is 18 amino acids long. Germline-derived CDR1 and CDR2 are DFQATT and SNEGSKA (reference sequence). Trimming removed 6 bases from V and 0 bases from J, with 24 bases in between. The CDR3 here is CSAIGHQQTDNSNQPQHF. CDR3 bases: TGCAGTGCGATAGGACACCAACAAACAGATAATAGCAATCAGCCCCAGCATTTT.

This clonotype has at least ten counts. The chain couples TRBV6-5 to TRBJ2-7; D is unclear. The V end lost 8 bases, the J end lost 2 bases, and 19 bases lay between the germline ends. Germline V gene data show CDR1 as MNHEY and CDR2 as SVGAGI. The CDR3 spans 15 residues. The CDR3 spells CASQRSAGPTYEQYF. Written as DNA, the CDR3 is TGTGCCAGCCAAAGGAGCGCCGGACCAACCTACGAGCAGTACTTC.

This clonotype was counted ten times or more. This chain links TRBV20-1 with TRBJ1-5; tentative D call: TRBD1 (5 bases). This CDR3 contains 15 residues. The V gene's germline CDR1 is DFQATT and CDR2 SNEGSKA (reference sequence). Trimming stripped 5 bases from V and 2 bases from J, with 16 bases between. The chain's CDR3 is CSAPPLGGGNQPQHF. CDR3 nucleotides: TGCAGTGCTCCTCCCCTTGGAGGGGGCAATCAGCCCCAGCATTTT.

This clonotype occurred a few times. The chain couples TRBV12-3 or TRBV12-4 to TRBJ1-4; D is unclear. V was clipped by 2 bases and J by 8 bases, with 6 bases between them. CDR3 length: 12 amino acids. The CDR3 is CASSLIREKLFF. CDR3 in DNA: TGTGCCAGCAGTTTAATTAGAGAAAAACTGTTTTTT.

This clonotype has at least ten counts. The chain links TRBV12-3 or TRBV12-4 to TRBJ2-7; D perhaps matches TRBD2 (5 bases). The germline V and J ends were trimmed by 6 bases and 0 bases, with 15 bases remaining between them. This CDR3 spans 15 amino acids. The CDR3: CASRLGKAGSYEQYF. Written as DNA, the CDR3 is TGTGCCAGCAGACTCGGGAAAGCAGGCTCCTACGAGCAGTACTTC.

In its sample, this clonotype was seen many times. This chain links TRBV7-6 with TRBJ1-1, with D possibly being TRBD1 (6 bases). This CDR3 is built from 14 residues. V was cut by 6 bases and J by 3 bases, with 14 bases left in between. CDR1 SGHVS and CDR2 FNYEAQ come from the germline V gene. For the CDR3, the DNA is TGTGCCAGCAGTCCCGGGGGGGCGTACACTGAAGCTTTCTTT. It is translated as CASSPGGAYTEAFF.

This clonotype was seen repeatedly, ten times or more. The chain couples TRBV29-1 to TRBJ2-5, with D possibly matching TRBD2 (5 bases). The CDR3 runs 13 residues. The germline V gene has CDR1 SQVTM and CDR2 ANQGSEA. The ends were cut back, 7 bases at V and 5 bases at J, with 17 bases in the middle. In DNA form, the CDR3 reads TGCAGCGCCCAGGACTGGGTATCGGAGACCCAGTACTTC. Protein product: CSAQDWVSETQYF.

J is TRBJ2-7 and V is TRBV2; TRBD2 matches 12 bases. This CDR3 comprises 16 residues. In germline, CDR1 is SNHLY, CDR2 FYNNEI. The trim removed 3 bases at V and 3 bases at J, leaving 6 bases unmatched. In DNA form, the CDR3 reads TGTGCCAGCAGTGATAACCCTAGCGGGGGGGTCTACGAGCAGTACTTC. It yields the protein CASSDNPSGGVYEQYF.

The chain uses TRBV29-1 and TRBJ2-7; D is uncertain. Deletions cut 2 bases from V and 6 bases from J, with 8 bases between. CDR1 and CDR2 from the germline V gene are SQVTM and ANQGSEA. This CDR3 contains 11 residues. Written as DNA, the CDR3 is TGCAGCGTTGAAACTGGGCGCGAGCAGTACTTC. Protein product: CSVETGREQYF.

The chain is built from TRBV7-9 and TRBJ1-1, with 7 bases matching TRBD1. The CDR3 length is 17 residues. Germline V gene sequence: CDR1 SEHNR, CDR2 FQNEAQ (reference sequence). V lost 4 bases, J lost 0 bases, and 11 bases stayed unmatched. The CDR3, as DNA: TGTGCCAGCAGCTCCACTGCGGGACAGCCCTTGAACACTGAAGCTTTCTTT. Translating it yields CASSSTAGQPLNTEAFF.

This rearrangement joins TRBV4-1 to TRBJ2-5, with no clear D. The V end was cut by 4 bases, the J end by 2 bases, with 11 bases between. This CDR3 contains 14 residues. In germline, CDR1 is MGHRA, CDR2 YSYEKL. The DNA of the CDR3 is TGCGCCAGCAGCCGTCGCGGTTCTCAAGAGACCCAGTACTTC. Amino acid sequence: CASSRRGSQETQYF.

This clonotype was picked up many times. The chain couples TRBV12-3 or TRBV12-4 to TRBJ1-2; perhaps TRBD1 as D (5 bases). Between the trimmed V and J ends, which lost 5 bases and 8 bases, there was a span of 18 bases. The CDR3 extends over 14 amino acids. CDR3 residues: CASSRETGWDGYTF. CDR3 sequence (DNA): TGTGCCAGCAGTCGAGAGACGGGGTGGGACGGCTACACCTTC.

Written as DNA, the CDR3 is TGTGCCAGCAGTCGACTTGAGAGCGGGAGGTATGAGCAGTTCTTC. Its protein product is CASSRLESGRYEQFF. This chain uses TRBV28 with TRBJ2-1, with 9 bases fitting TRBD2. The CDR3 length is 15 residues. CDR1 is MDHEN and CDR2 is SYDVKM in the germline V gene. V lost 5 bases to trimming and J lost 8 bases; unmatched junction nucleotides: 10.

This clonotype was recorded many times. The V and J genes are TRBV5-1 and TRBJ1-1, with a possible D match to TRBD1 (5 bases). V was clipped by 0 bases and J by 6 bases, with 12 bases between them. The CDR3 spans 14 residues. CDR1 and CDR2 from the germline V gene are SGHRS and YFSETQ. The CDR3 loop reads CASSLEGFLAEAFF. The CDR3 DNA sequence: TGCGCCAGCAGCTTGGAGGGGTTTCTCGCTGAAGCTTTCTTT.

This clonotype was found many times. A junction end diverges from the germline sequence, so it may reflect a read error. This chain links TRBV20-1 with TRBJ1-2; 7 bases map to TRBD1. The CDR3 runs 16 residues. Germline assignment: CDR1 DFQATT and CDR2 SNEGSKA (reference sequence). The CDR3: CSARAQRGQDFSGYTF. The CDR3 DNA is TGCAGTGCTAGAGCCCAAAGGGGGCAGGACTTTTCGGGCTACACTTTC.

This clonotype was counted at least ten times. The V and J genes are TRBV5-1 and TRBJ1-3; 7 nucleotides align to TRBD1. Per the germline V gene, CDR1 is SGHRS and CDR2 is YFSETQ. This CDR3 is 15 amino acids long. V lost 4 bases, J lost 4 bases, and 8 bases stayed unmatched. CDR3 in amino acids: CASSVTGDGGNTIYF. CDR3 DNA: TGCGCCAGCAGCGTAACAGGGGACGGCGGAAACACCATATATTTT. The full variable domain, with the rest looked up from reference TRBV5-1 and TRBJ1-3, is KAGVTQTPRYLIKTRGQQVTLSCSPISGHRSVSWYQQTPGQGLQFLFEYFSETQRNKGNFPGRFSGRQFSNSRSEMNVSTLELGDSALYLCASSVTGDGGNTIYFGEGSWLTVV.

This clonotype was recorded only once. V usage is TRBV19 and J usage is TRBJ1-2; D may be TRBD1 (5 bases). The length of the CDR3 is 14 residues. Per the germline V gene, CDR1 is LNHDA and CDR2 is SQIVND (reference sequence). Trimming cost V 4 bases and J 2 bases, with 11 bases left between them. The CDR3 DNA follows: TGTGCCAGTAGTAGGGGACGGATGAACTATGGCTACACCTTC. Its protein is CASSRGRMNYGYTF.

This clonotype was counted a few times. The chain uses TRBV5-1 and TRBJ2-5; no definite D call. This CDR3 spans 13 amino acids. Germline CDR1 is SGHRS and CDR2 is YFSETQ. Trimming took off 5 bases at V and 3 bases at J, with 11 bases between the two ends. CDR3 nucleotide sequence: TGCGCCAGCAGACTGGAACGGGAAGAGACCCAGTACTTC. Its translation is CASRLEREETQYF.